What follows is one T cell receptor beta chain and its context. Clones were sequenced by immunoSEQ multiplex PCR, and TCRdb holds only the in-frame ones, with some missing. The sample records more than 150,000 clones, approximately 92% being singletons. This sample is part of a study of T cell responses to AZD1222 COVID-19 vaccine. Sequencing used peripheral blood, obtained on day 0 of AZD1222 vaccination. This clonotype originated in an adult in good health.

CDR3 DNA sequence: TGTGCCAGCAGTGTAGGGGGTTCGGCCACCGGGGAGCTGTTTTTT. Translating it yields CASSVGGSATGELFF. The chain is built from TRBV2 and TRBJ2-2; possible D gene TRBD1, 6 bases. CDR3 length equals 15 residues. Germline V lookup: CDR1 SNHLY, CDR2 FYNNEI. The V and J ends lost 4 bases and 4 bases respectively, with 13 bases between them.